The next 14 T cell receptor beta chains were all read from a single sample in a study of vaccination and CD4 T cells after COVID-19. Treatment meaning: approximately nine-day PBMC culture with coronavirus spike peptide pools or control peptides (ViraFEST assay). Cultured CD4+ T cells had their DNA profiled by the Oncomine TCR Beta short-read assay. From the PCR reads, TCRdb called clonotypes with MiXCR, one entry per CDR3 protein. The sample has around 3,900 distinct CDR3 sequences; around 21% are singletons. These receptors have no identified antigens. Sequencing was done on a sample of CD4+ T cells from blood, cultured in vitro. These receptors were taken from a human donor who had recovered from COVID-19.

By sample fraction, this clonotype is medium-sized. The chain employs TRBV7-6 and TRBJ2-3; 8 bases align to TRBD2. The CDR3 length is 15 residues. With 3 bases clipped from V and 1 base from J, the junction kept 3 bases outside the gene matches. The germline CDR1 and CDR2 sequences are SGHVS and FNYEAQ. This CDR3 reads CASSFGGVGTDTQYF. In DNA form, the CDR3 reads TGTGCCAGCAGCTTCGGGGGGGTCGGCACAGATACGCAGTATTTT.

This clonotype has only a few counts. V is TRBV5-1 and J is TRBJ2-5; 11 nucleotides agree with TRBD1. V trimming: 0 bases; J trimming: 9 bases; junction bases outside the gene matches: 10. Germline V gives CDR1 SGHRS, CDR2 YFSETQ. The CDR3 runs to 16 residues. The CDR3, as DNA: TGCGCCAGCAGCTTGGCCGGGGACAGGGGGACGTGGCCCCAGTACTTC. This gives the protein CASSLAGDRGTWPQYF.

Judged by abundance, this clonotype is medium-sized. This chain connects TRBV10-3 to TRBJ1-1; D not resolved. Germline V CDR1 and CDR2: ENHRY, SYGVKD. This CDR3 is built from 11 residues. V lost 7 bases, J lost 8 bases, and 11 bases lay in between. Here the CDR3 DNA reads TGTGCCATCATGTCGGCGGGGGAAGCTTTCTTT. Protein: CAIMSAGEAFF.

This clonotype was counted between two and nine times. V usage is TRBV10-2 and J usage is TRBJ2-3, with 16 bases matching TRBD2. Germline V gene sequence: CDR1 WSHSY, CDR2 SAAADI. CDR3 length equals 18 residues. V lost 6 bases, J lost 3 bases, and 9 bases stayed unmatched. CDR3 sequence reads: CASSSGLAGGHITDTQYF. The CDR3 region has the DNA TGCGCCAGCAGCTCGGGACTAGCGGGGGGGCATATAACAGATACGCAGTATTTT.

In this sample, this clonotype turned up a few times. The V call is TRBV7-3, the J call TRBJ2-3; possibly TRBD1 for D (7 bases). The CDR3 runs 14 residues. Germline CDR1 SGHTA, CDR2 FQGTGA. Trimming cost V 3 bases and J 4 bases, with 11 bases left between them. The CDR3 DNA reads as TGTGCCAGCAGCTTCAGCAGGGGGGCAGATACGCAGTATTTT. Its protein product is CASSFSRGADTQYF.

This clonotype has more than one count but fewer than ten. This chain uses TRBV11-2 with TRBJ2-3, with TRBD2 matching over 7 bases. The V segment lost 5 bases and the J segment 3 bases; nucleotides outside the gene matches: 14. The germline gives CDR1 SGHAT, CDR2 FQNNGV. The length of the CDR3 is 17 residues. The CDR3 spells CASSGAWAGDPTDTQYF. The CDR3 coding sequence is TGTGCCAGCAGCGGTGCATGGGCGGGGGACCCTACAGATACGCAGTATTTT.

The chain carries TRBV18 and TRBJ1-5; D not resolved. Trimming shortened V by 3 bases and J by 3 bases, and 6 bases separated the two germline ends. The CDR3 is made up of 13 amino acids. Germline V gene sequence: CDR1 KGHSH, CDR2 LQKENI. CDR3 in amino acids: CASSPGINQPQHF. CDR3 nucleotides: TGTGCCAGCTCACCGGGGATCAATCAGCCCCAGCATTTT.

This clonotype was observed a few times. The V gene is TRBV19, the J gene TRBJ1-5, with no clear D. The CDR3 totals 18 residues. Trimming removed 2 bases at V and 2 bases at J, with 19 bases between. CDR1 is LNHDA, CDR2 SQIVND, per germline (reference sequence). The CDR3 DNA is TGTGCCAGTAGTATAACCCCCCGGGCGGATCGGGGCAATCAGCCCCAGCATTTT. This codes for CASSITPRADRGNQPQHF.

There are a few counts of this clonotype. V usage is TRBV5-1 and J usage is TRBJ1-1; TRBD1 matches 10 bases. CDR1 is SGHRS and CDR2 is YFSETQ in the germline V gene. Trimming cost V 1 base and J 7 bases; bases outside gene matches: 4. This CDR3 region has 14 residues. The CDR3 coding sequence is TGCGCCAGCAGCTTGTCCGGGACAGGGGATGAAGCTTTCTTT. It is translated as CASSLSGTGDEAFF.

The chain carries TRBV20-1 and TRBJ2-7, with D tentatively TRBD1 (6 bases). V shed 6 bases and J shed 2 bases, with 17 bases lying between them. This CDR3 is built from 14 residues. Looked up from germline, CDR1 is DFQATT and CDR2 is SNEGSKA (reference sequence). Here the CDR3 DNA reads TGCAGTGCAGAACCGGGACAAGAACCCTACGAGCAGTACTTC. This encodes CSAEPGQEPYEQYF.

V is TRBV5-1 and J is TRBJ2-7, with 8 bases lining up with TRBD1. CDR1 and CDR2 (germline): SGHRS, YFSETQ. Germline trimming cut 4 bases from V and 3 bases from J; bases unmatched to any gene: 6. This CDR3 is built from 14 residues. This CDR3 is CASSPRGLSYEQYF. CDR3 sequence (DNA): TGCGCCAGCAGCCCCAGGGGGCTAAGCTACGAGCAGTACTTC.

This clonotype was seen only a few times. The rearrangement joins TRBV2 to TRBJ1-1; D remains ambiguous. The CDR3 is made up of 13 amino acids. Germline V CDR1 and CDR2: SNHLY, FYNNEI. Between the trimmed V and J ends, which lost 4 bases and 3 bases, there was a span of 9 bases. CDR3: CASSGTRDTEAFF. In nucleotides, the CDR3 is TGTGCCAGCAGTGGTACTCGGGACACTGAAGCTTTCTTT.

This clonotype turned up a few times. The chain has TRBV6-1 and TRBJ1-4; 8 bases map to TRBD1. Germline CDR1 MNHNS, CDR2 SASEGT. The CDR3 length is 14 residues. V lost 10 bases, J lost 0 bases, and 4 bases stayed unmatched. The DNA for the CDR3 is TGTGCCACAAGGACAGGGTCAACTAATGAAAAACTGTTTTTT. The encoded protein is CATRTGSTNEKLFF.

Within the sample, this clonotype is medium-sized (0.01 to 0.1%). The CDR3 spells CSAMSGQDKISAQYF. The CDR3 DNA follows: TGCAGTGCCATGAGTGGGCAGGACAAAATTTCGGCCCAGTACTTC. The V call is TRBV20-1, the J call TRBJ2-5, with D tentatively TRBD1 (5 bases). Germline loops: CDR1 DFQATT, CDR2 SNEGSKA (reference sequence). The CDR3 runs 15 residues. Trimming shortened V by 6 bases and J by 9 bases, and 26 bases separated the two germline ends.